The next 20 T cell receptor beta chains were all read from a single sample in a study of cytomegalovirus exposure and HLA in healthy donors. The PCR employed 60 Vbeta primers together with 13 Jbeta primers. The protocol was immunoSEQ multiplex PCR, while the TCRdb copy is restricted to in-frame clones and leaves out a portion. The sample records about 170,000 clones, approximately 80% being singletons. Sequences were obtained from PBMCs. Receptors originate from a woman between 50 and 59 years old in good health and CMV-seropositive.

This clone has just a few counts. The CDR3 spells CASSPTGEDTEAFF. The CDR3 nucleotides are TGTGCCAGCAGCCCGACAGGGGAGGACACTGAAGCTTTCTTT. The rearrangement links TRBV4-2 to TRBJ1-1, with 8 bases that match TRBD1. This CDR3 has 14 residues. The V gene's germline CDR1 is LGHNA and CDR2 YNFKEQ. Trimming took 4 bases from V and 3 from J; bases not matched to a gene: 4.

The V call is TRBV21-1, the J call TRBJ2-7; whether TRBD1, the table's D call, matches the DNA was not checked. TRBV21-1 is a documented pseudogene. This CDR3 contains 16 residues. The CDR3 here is CASSPQAQGVSYEQYF. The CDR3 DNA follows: TGTGCCAGCAGTCCCCAGGCACAGGGGGTCTCCTACGAGCAGTACTTC.

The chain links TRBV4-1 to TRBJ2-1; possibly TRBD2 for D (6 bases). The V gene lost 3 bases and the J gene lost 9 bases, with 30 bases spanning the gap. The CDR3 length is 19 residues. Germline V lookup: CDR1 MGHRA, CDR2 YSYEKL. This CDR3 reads CASSQTGLARYRESGEQFF. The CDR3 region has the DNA TGCGCCAGCAGCCAGACCGGGTTGGCCAGGTATCGGGAGTCAGGTGAGCAGTTCTTC.

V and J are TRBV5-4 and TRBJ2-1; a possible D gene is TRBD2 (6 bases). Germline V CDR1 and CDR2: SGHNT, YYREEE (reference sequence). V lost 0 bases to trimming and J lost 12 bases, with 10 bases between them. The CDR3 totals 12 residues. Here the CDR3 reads CASSLVGEAQFF. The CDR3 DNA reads TGTGCCAGCAGCTTGGTGGGGGAGGCGCAGTTCTTC.

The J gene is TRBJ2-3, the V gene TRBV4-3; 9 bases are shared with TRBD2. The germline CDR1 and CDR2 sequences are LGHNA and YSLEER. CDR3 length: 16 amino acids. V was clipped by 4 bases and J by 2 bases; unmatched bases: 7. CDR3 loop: CASSLQAGGHTDTQYF. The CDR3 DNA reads TGCGCCAGCAGCCTCCAAGCGGGGGGACACACAGATACGCAGTATTTT.

This chain's CDR3 is CASSVGYRGNTGELFF. The CDR3 nucleotides are TGTGCCAGCAGCGTGGGATACAGGGGGAACACCGGGGAGCTGTTTTTT. The chain links TRBV9 to TRBJ2-2; 7 nucleotides line up with TRBD1. The CDR3 is 16 amino acids. Trimming removed 2 bases from V and 1 base from J; junction bases left unmatched: 5. The germline gives CDR1 SGDLS, CDR2 YYNGEE.

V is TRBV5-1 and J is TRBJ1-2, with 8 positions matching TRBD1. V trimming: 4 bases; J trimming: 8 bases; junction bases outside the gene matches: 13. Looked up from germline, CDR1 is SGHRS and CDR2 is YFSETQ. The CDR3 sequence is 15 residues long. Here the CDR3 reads CASSPWTGQGGGYTF. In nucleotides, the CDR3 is TGCGCCAGCAGCCCCTGGACAGGGCAAGGGGGGGGCTACACCTTC.

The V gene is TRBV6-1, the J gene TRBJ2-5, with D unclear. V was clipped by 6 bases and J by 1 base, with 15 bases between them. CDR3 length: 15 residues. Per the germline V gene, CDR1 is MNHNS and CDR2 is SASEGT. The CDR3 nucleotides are TGTGCCAGCAGCCTACGGCAGGTCCGCCAAGAGACCCAGTACTTC. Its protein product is CASSLRQVRQETQYF.

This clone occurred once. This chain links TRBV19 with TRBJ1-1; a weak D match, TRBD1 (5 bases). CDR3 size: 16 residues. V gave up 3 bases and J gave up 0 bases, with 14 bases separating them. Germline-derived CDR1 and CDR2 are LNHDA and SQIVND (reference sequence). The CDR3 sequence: CASSIPQGGVNTEAFF. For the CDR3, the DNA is TGTGCCAGTAGTATTCCCCAGGGTGGAGTGAACACTGAAGCTTTCTTT.

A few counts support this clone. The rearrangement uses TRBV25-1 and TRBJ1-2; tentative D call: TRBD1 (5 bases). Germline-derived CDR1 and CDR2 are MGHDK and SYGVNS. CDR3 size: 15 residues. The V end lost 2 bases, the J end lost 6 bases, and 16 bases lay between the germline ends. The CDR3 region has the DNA TGTGCCAGCAGTGAAGGTTTGGGAGGGGTGAATGGCTACACCTTC. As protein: CASSEGLGGVNGYTF.

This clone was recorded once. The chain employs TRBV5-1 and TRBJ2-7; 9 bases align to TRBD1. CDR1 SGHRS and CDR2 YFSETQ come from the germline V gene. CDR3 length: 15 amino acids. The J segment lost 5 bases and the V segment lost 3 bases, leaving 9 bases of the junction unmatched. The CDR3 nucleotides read TGCGCCAGCAGCTCCGGACAGGGGAAAGAGGACGAGCAGTACTTC. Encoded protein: CASSSGQGKEDEQYF.

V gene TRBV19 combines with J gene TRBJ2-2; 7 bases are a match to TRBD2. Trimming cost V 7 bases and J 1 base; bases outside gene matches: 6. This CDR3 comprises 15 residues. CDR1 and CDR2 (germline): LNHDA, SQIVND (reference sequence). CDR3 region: CASNTPGGNTGELFF. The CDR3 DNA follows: TGTGCCAGTAATACCCCGGGAGGGAACACCGGGGAGCTGTTTTTT.

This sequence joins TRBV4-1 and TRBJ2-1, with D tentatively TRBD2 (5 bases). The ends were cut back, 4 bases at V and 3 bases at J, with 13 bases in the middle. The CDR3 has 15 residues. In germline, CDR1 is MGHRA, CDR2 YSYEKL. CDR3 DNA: TGCGCCAGCAGCCGACTACCCGCCGACTACAATGAGCAGTTCTTC. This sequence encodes CASSRLPADYNEQFF.

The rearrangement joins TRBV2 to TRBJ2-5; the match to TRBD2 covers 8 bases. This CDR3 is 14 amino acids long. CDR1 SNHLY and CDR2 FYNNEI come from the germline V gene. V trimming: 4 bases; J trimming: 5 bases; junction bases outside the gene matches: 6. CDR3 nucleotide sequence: TGTGCCAGCAGTGGAGGACTAGCAGGGGAGACCCAGTACTTC. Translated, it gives CASSGGLAGETQYF.

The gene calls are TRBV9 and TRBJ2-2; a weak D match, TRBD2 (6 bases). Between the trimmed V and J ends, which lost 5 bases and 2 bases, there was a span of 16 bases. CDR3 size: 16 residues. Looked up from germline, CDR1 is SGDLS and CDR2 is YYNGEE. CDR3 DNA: TGTGCCAGCAGTCACGGGGCGGGGTCCAACACCGGGGAGCTGTTTTTT. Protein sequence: CASSHGAGSNTGELFF.

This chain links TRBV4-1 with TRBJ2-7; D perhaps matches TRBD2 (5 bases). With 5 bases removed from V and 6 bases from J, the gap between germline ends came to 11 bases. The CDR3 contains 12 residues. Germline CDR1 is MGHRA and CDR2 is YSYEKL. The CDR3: CASSLSAGEQYF. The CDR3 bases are TGCGCCAGCAGCTTATCGGCGGGCGAGCAGTACTTC.

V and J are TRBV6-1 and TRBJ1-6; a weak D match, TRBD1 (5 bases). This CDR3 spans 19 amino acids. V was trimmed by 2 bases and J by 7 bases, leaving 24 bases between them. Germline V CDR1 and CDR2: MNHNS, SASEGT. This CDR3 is CASSEFSRLAGQGNSPLHF. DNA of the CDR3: TGTGCCAGCAGTGAATTCAGTAGGCTGGCCGGGCAGGGCAATTCACCCCTCCACTTT.

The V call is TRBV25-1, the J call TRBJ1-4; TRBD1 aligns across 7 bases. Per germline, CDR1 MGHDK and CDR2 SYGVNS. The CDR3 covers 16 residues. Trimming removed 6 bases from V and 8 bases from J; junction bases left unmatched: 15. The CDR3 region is CASRGDRQGKIEKLFF. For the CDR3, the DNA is TGTGCCAGCAGGGGGGACCGACAGGGCAAGATCGAAAAACTGTTTTTT.

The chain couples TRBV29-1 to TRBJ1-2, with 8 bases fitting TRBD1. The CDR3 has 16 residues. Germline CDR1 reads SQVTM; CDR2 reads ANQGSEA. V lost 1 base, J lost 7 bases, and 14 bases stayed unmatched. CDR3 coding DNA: TGCAGCGTTGAAGCCGGGACAGGAGTCTCCTTGGGTGGCTACACCTTC. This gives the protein CSVEAGTGVSLGGYTF. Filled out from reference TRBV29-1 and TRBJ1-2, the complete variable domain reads SAVISQKPSRDICQRGTSLTIQCQVDSQVTMMFWYRQQPGQSLTLIATANQGSEATYESGFVIDKFPISRPNLTFSTLTVSNMSPEDSSIYLCSVEAGTGVSLGGYTFGSGTRLTVV.

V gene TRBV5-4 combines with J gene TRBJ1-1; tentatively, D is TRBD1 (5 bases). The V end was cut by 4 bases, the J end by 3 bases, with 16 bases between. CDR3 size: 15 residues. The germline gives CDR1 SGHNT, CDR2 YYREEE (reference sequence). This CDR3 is CASSPPVGGDTEAFF. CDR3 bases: TGTGCCAGCAGCCCCCCCGTCGGGGGGGACACTGAAGCTTTCTTT.